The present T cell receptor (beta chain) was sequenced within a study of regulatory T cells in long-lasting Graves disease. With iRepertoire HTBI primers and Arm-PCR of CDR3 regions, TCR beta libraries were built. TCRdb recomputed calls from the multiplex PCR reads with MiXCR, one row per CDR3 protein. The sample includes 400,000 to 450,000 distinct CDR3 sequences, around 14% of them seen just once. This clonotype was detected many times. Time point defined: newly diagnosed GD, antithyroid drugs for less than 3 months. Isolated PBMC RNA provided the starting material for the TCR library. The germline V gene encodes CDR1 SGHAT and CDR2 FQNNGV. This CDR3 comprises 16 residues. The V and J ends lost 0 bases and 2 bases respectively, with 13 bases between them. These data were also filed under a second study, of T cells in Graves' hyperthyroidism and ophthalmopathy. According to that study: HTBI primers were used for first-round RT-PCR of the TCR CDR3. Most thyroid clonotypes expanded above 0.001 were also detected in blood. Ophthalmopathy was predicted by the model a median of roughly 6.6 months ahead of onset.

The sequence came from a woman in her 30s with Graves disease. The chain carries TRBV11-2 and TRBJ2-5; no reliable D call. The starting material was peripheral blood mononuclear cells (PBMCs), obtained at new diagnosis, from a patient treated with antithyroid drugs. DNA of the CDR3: TGTGCCAGCAGCTTAGAGGGCGGTCGAGGACAAGAGACCCAGTACTTC. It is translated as CASSLEGGRGQETQYF.